The clone carrying this TCR beta chain has at least ten counts. What it recognizes is unknown. This sample was taken from a study of identical twins. The study's findings and limits: Twins shared beta out-of-frame sequences in excess, but this excess was weaker. Abundant beta clonotypes from cord blood had fewer insertions, unlike memory repertoires, which showed none.

TCRdb independently ran MiXCR on the 5' RACE reads; one entry per CDR3 protein. The sample shows 700,000 to 950,000 distinct CDR3 sequences, approximately 13% of them seen only once. The V end was cut by 5 bases, the J end by 4 bases, with 10 bases between. CDR1 and CDR2 (germline): SEHNR, FQNEAQ (reference sequence). CDR3 length equals 13 residues. Each donor (without exception) was a healthy Caucasian. The data were also submitted as part of a second study, on yellow fever vaccine responses in identical twins. Per that study: The T cell response to vaccination in identical twins was reportedly partly convergent and partly personalized.

The J gene is TRBJ2-3, the V gene TRBV7-9; a possible D gene is TRBD2 (5 bases). The TCR sequence derives from a woman between 18 and 29 years old in good health. Sequenced material: PBMCs. The CDR3 region is CASSAGFADTQYF. The DNA of the CDR3 is TGTGCCAGCAGCGCGGGTTTCGCAGATACGCAGTATTTT.